These T cell receptor beta chains were read from a single sample in a study of T cell responses to AZD1222 COVID-19 vaccine. Assay used: immunoSEQ multiplex PCR; TCRdb lists only in-frame clones, some missing. The repertoire holds about 120,000 clones, with around nine tenths as singletons. The specimen was peripheral blood, collected on day 0 of AZD1222 vaccination. The receptors derive from an adult in good health. Each CDR3 is given with its conserved first and last residue. The D gene is left open where the match is weak. Clone size is stated in some rows and not others, as once, few, many or a class when expanded.

v_call	d_call	j_call	clone_size	cdr3_nt	cdr3_aa
TRBV19	-	TRBJ1-5	-	TGTGCCAGTAGTATAGCACAGGTTAATGGCAATCAGCCCCAGCATTTT	CASSIAQVNGNQPQHF
TRBV11-2	TRBD2	TRBJ2-7	-	TGTGCCACCAAGACTAGCGGGGACGAGCAGTACTTC	CATKTSGDEQYF
TRBV20-1	-	TRBJ2-1	-	TGCAGTGCTAGTCCGACTAACTCCTACAATGAGCAGTTCTTC	CSASPTNSYNEQFF
TRBV19	-	TRBJ2-7	-	TGTGCCAGTAGTATCGGGCCTTCAGGGGCCGAGCAGTACTTC	CASSIGPSGAEQYF
TRBV7-3	-	TRBJ2-2	-	TGTGCCAGCAGCCCGTTTAGCGAGGTCGGGGAGCTGTTTTTT	CASSPFSEVGELFF
TRBV5-1	-	TRBJ1-4	-	TGCGCCAGCAGACCTTCAGGGGCAACTAATGAAAAACTGTTTTTT	CASRPSGATNEKLFF
TRBV25-1	-	TRBJ2-1	-	TGTGCCAGCAGACCCCCGGCGACAGAAGAGCAGTTCTTC	CASRPPATEEQFF
TRBV9	TRBD1	TRBJ1-2	-	TGTGCCAGCAGTCATAAACAGGGGGACTATGGCTACACCTTC	CASSHKQGDYGYTF
TRBV15	-	TRBJ2-7	-	TGTGCCACCAGCAAGGACATTTTCTCCTACGAGCAGTACTTC	CATSKDIFSYEQYF
TRBV4-2	TRBD1	TRBJ2-2	-	TGTGCCAGCAGCAACCTTCGACAGGGAAAAACCGGGGAGCTGTTTTTT	CASSNLRQGKTGELFF
TRBV6-6	-	TRBJ1-1	few	TGTGCCAGCAGTTACTCAACTAACCCGGGACAAGAAGCTTTCTTT	CASSYSTNPGQEAFF
TRBV19	-	TRBJ1-1	-	TGTGCCAGTAGTATAAGGGGCCCTTCACCTGAAGCTTTCTTT	CASSIRGPSPEAFF
TRBV5-5	-	TRBJ2-7	-	TGTGCCAGCAGCCTCCCGGGACACTTCTACGAGCAGTACTTC	CASSLPGHFYEQYF
TRBV6-2/TRBV6-3	-	TRBJ1-2	-	TGTGCCAGCAGTTACAGGTCCCTTGGCAATGGCTACACCTTC	CASSYRSLGNGYTF
TRBV2	-	TRBJ1-4	-	TGTGCCAGCAGTGAAGGAAGGAGGACACTATCGAATGAAAAACTGTTTTTT	CASSEGRRTLSNEKLFF
TRBV5-5	-	TRBJ1-1	-	TGTGCCAGCAGCTTGGGGTACACTGAAGCTTTCTTT	CASSLGYTEAFF